This T cell receptor beta chain was captured in a study of post-analysis software for immune sequencing data (dated by TCRdb to between 2014 and 2017). Background on the whole study: The recorded disease courses included relapsing-remitting, secondary progressive and progressive-relapsing multiple sclerosis, and some patients had no subtype annotation. Patient repertoires were compared against roughly 11 previously published healthy control repertoires from donors aged about 6 to 27 years. A subset of samples was prepared in parallel using single-end sample barcoding, then pooled and co-amplified after Illumina adapter ligation. Study-wide findings and limitations: Normalized Chao1 diversity was significantly lower in multiple sclerosis patients than controls, suggesting substantial peripheral T-cell clonal expansion. The control group was slightly older than the multiple sclerosis patient group. Strong co-clustering of samples prepared in the same batch was shown by direct clustering with F measure, prompting a batch-effect correction.

Concerning this clonotype itself: Its specific antigen is unknown. One base away there is no much larger clone; base qualities are not given.

To demonstrate the VDJtools post-analysis software, TCR beta repertoires were profiled from the peripheral blood of roughly 12 young patients with multiple sclerosis. The patients with multiple sclerosis were children and adolescents between about 6 and 15 years of age. The protocol used for the library was PCR. The sample was run on an Illumina HiSeq 2500. To reduce PCR and sequencing biases, unique molecular identifiers were incorporated into the TCR beta cDNA libraries. Roughly 0.5 million cDNA molecules were obtained per 1 to 10 million input T cells, so each molecule approximated one T cell. The same protocol used for the earlier healthy control dataset was applied to prepare and sequence the patient libraries. Samples belonging to the same batch were prepared together, multiplexed and sequenced on a shared HiSeq lane. The paper's data handling went like this. MIGEC was used to process the raw barcoded reads, and molecular identifier groups with only a single read were discarded before consensus assembly and CDR3 extraction. Clonotype tables were post-analysed with VDJtools, and diversity was normalized by down-sampling all datasets to the smallest sample size. Repertoire overlap clustering matched CDR3 amino acid but not nucleotide sequences to correct batch-related cross-sample contamination. In TCRdb, the public reads were trimmed at Q25 with fastp and aligned with MiXCR, with productive beta chains retained. Duplicate CDR3 protein sequences are folded into a single record with the most common DNA and genes. The V and J calls, along with clone size, are taken from TCRdb and not from the paper's own processing. The sample profile shows a few hundred thousand distinct CDR3 sequences; 36% of them were found once. 4% to 6% of the sample goes to the ten largest clones.

The sample consisted of blood. This TCR came from a girl between 10 and 17 years old with multiple sclerosis.

The base sequence is TGTGCCAGCAGCCCGGGTCTGGGTGCCGATACGCAGTATTTT. It codes for CASSPGLGADTQYF. The rearranged segments are TRBV5-6 and TRBJ2-3; confidence is insufficient to name the D gene. The germline V gene provides CDR1 SGHDT and CDR2 YYEEEE. V and J are truncated by 4 bases and 6 bases respectively, leaving an intervening sequence of 15 bases. The CDR3 numbers 14 residues from cysteine through phenylalanine. The entry retains the CDR3 DNA only, 42 bases that are in frame from base 1.